This is a list of T cell receptor beta chains from one sample in a study of shared clonotypes between healthy human individuals. The protocol was immunoSEQ multiplex PCR, while the TCRdb copy is restricted to in-frame clones and leaves out a portion. The profile shows roughly 2.5 million clones, around 90% of them singletons. Material: naive CD4+ T cells sorted from blood. The receptors stem from a young man in good health. Each CDR3 is given with its conserved first and last residue.

TRBV11-2	TRBJ2-2	CASSRTGGGISTGELFF
TRBV2	TRBJ2-2	CASTPGLSNTGELFF
TRBV7-2	TRBJ2-2	CASTPGLAAGELFF
TRBV6-5	TRBJ1-4	CASSYMTGDGEKLFF
TRBV18	TRBJ2-6	CASSARTNSGANVLTF
TRBV5-1	TRBJ2-7	CASSPLGPGTYEQYF
TRBV18	TRBJ2-5	CASSPPGTGQETQYF
TRBV5-1	TRBJ1-1	CASSLSSQGPALGTEAFF
TRBV2	TRBJ2-1	CASSEARASSYNEQFF
TRBV6-6	TRBJ2-7	CASRRQGNSYEQYF